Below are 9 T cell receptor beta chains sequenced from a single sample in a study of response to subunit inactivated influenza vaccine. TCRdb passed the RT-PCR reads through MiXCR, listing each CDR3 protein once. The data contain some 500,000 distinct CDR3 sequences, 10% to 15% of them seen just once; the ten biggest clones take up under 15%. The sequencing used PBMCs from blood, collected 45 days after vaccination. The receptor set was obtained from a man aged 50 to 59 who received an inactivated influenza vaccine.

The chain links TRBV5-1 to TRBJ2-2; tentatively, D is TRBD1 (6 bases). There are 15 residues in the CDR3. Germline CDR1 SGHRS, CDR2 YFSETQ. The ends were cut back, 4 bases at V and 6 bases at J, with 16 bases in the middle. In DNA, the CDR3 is TGCGCCAGCAGCCCCTACCCGGACAGAGCCGGGGAGCTGTTTTTT. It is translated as CASSPYPDRAGELFF.

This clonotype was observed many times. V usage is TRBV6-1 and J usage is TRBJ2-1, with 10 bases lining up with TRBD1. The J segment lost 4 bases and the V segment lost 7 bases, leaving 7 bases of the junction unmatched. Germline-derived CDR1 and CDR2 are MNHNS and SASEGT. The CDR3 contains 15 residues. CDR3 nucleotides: TGTGCCAGCATTCTGGACAGGGGGTCGTACAATGAGCAGTTCTTC. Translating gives CASILDRGSYNEQFF.

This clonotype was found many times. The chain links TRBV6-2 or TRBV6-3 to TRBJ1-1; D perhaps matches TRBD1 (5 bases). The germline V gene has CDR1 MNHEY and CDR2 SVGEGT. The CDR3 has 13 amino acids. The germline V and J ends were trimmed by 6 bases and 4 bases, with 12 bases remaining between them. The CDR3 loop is CASRPTGGTEAFF. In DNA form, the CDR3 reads TGTGCCAGCAGACCCACCGGGGGCACTGAAGCTTTCTTT.

The CDR3 protein is CSARGNTGEEWAFF. As DNA, the CDR3 is TGCAGTGCTAGAGGGAACACAGGGGAAGAGTGGGCTTTCTTT. This chain links TRBV20-1 with TRBJ1-1; TRBD1 matches at 7 bases. Trimming took 1 base from V and 11 from J; bases not matched to a gene: 13. This CDR3 contains 14 residues. Per the germline V gene, CDR1 is DFQATT and CDR2 is SNEGSKA (reference sequence).

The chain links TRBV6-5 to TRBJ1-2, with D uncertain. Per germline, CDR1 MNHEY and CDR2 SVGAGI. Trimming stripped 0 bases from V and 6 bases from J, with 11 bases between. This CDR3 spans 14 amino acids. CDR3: CASSYSNGVDGYTF. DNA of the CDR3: TGTGCCAGCAGTTACTCGAATGGGGTTGATGGCTACACCTTC.

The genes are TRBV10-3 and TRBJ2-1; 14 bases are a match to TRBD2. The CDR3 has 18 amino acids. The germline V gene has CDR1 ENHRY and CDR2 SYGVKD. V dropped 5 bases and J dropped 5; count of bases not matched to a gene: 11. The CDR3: CAISPSAGLAGADNEQFF. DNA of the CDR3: TGTGCCATCAGTCCGTCCGCGGGACTAGCGGGGGCCGACAATGAGCAGTTCTTC.

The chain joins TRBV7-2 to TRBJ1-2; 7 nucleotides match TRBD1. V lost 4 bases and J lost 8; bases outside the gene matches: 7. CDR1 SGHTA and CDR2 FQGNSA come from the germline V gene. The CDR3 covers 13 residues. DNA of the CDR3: TGTGCCAGCAGCTCCGGGACAGCCTTGGGCTACACCTTC. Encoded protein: CASSSGTALGYTF.

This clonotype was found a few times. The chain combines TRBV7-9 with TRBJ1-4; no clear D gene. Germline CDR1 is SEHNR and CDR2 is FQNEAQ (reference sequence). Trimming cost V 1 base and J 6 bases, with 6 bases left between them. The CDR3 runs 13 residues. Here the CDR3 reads CASSLGPYEKLFF. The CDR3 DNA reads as TGTGCCAGCAGCTTAGGGCCCTATGAAAAACTGTTTTTT.

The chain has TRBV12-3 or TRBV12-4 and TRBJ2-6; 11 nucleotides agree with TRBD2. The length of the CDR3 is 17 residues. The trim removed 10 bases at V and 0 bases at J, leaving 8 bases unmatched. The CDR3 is CATRTSGLSSGANVLTF. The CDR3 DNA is TGTGCCACGCGGACTAGCGGGCTCAGCTCTGGGGCCAACGTCCTGACTTTC.